This paragraph covers one TCR beta chain sequence. The germline V gene encodes CDR1 SGDLS and CDR2 YYNGEE. This CDR3 region has 21 residues. V dropped 5 bases and J dropped 0; count of bases not matched to a gene: 23. The source of the sample is a study of blood T cell repertoires in COVID-19. Overall study: The United States, Italy and Spain were the sources of the acute and convalescent COVID-19 samples. Sources were T cells, B-cell-depleted T cells, or PBMCs; the material itself was cDNA or gDNA.

In the original processing: Estimated nucleated cell counts came from reference gene primer amplification. The repertoire was sequenced with immunoSEQ multiplex PCR; TCRdb's copy has only in-frame clones and lacks some. Clone size and the V and J calls come from that table; the DNA yielded D and trimming. The table has roughly 310,000 clones, approximately 90% seen once. The sequence was collected from a woman aged 45-59 years with active or convalescent COVID-19. The source material was peripheral blood. J is TRBJ1-1 and V is TRBV9; 9 positions match TRBD1. Here the CDR3 reads CASSHPIGVRGQGELNTEAFF. CDR3 bases: TGTGCCAGCAGTCATCCAATAGGGGTACGGGGACAGGGTGAATTGAACACTGAAGCTTTCTTT.